The source of this TCR beta chain is a study of cytomegalovirus exposure and HLA in healthy donors. Regarding the study as a whole: Earlier results showed most TCR beta V segments being productive about 87% or about 30% of the time. Donors belonging to an Asian-associated ancestry cluster reportedly showed fewer N-insertions in productive TCRs than the approximately 670-donor mean, according to what a later analysis found.

The table lists this clone with a few counts. Its antigen remains unidentified. PCR used 60 Vbeta primers and 13 Jbeta primers. The method was immunoSEQ multiplex PCR; TCRdb's version includes in-frame clones alone and lacks a portion of them. Of about 160,000 clones in the sample, approximately 80% were seen once. The sequencing input was PBMCs. The TCR originated in a male donor in good health and CMV-seronegative.

CDR3 sequence (DNA): TGTGCCAGCAGTTACTCGACAGGGGTGCAGCCCCAGCATTTT. It translates to CASSYSTGVQPQHF. The gene calls are TRBV6-5 and TRBJ1-5; 8 positions match TRBD1. The V segment lost 0 bases and the J segment 7 bases; nucleotides outside the gene matches: 2. CDR1 is MNHEY and CDR2 is SVGAGI in the germline V gene. This CDR3 comprises 14 residues.